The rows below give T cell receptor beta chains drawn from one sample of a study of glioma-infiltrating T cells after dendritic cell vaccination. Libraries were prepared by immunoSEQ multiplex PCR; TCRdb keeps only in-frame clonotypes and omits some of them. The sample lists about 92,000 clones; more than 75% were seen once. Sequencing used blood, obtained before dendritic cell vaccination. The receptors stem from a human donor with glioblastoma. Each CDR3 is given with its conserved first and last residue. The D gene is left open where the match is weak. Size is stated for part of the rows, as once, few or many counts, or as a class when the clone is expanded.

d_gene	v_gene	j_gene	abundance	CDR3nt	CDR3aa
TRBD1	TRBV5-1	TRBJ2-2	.	TGCGCCAGCAAAACCCTCCCACAGGGGGGGAACACCGGGGAGCTGTTTTTT	CASKTLPQGGNTGELFF
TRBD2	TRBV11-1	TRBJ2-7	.	TGTGCCAGCAGCTTAGTTTCGGCTAGCGGGGGCGAGCAGTACTTC	CASSLVSASGGEQYF
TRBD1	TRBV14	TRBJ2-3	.	TGTGCCAGCAGCCTTATAGACGGACAGGTATTCACAGATACGCAGTATTTT	CASSLIDGQVFTDTQYF
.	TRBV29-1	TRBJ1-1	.	TGCAGCGTTGATAGGGGAGGGTTGGGCACTGAAGCTTTCTTT	CSVDRGGLGTEAFF
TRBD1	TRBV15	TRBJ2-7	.	TGTGCCACCAGCAGGGGCGGGACAGGGCTGAGGGAGCAGTACTTC	CATSRGGTGLREQYF
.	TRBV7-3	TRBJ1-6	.	TGTGCCAGCAGCTTAACAGGATCCAGGGGCTCACCCCTCCACTTT	CASSLTGSRGSPLHF
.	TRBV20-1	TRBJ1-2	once	TGCAGTGCTATCCCAGGGGAAAGCTACACCTTC	CSAIPGESYTF
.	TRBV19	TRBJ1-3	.	TGTGCCAGTAGTATGAGTCGGTCTGGAAACACCATATATTTT	CASSMSRSGNTIYF
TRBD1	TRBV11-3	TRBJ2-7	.	TGTGCCAGCAGCAAAGGGACAGGGGGGAAGGACGAGCAGTACTTC	CASSKGTGGKDEQYF
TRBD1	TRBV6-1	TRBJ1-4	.	TGTGCCAGCAGTGGGTCCGGGACAGGCCAAGAAAAACTGTTTTTT	CASSGSGTGQEKLFF
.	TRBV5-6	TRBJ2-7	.	TGTGCCAGCAGCTTGGGTGCAGGGCCCTACGAGCAGTACTTC	CASSLGAGPYEQYF
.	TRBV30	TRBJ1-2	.	TGTGCCTGGAGAGACGGGTTAGCTAACTATGGCTACACCTTC	CAWRDGLANYGYTF
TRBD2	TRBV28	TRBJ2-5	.	TGTGCCAGCAGTTTCCCTCGACTAGCGGCCCAAGAGACCCAGTACTTC	CASSFPRLAAQETQYF
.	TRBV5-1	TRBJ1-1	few	TGCGCCAGCAGCTCCAGGCAGGGGCTGAACACTGAAGCTTTCTTT	CASSSRQGLNTEAFF
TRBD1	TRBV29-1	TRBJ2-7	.	TGCAGCGTTGAGACAGGGCTACAGGGCTACGAGCAGTACTTC	CSVETGLQGYEQYF
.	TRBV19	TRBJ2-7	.	TGTGCCAGTAATAGCGGAGGGGCCTACGAGCAGTACTTC	CASNSGGAYEQYF
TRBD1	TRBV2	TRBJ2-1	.	TGTGCCAGCGGGCTCGACAGGGGATACAATGAGCAGTTCTTC	CASGLDRGYNEQFF
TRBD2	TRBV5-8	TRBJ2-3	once	TGTGCCAGCAGCTTGGCCGGGAGGGCCCCAGATACGCAGTATTTT	CASSLAGRAPDTQYF
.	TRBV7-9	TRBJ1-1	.	TGTGCCAGCAGCTTAGGTGGAGGTTGGAACACTGAAGCTTTCTTT	CASSLGGGWNTEAFF
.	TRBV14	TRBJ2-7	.	TGTGCCAGCAGCCAAACCGGTTTGTCCTACGAGCAGTACTTC	CASSQTGLSYEQYF
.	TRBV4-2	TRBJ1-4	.	TGTGCCAGCAGCCAAGCAGGGGTAAGGGAAAAACTGTTTTTT	CASSQAGVREKLFF
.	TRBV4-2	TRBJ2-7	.	TGTGCCAGCAGCCAAGATCTTGCGGATGCGGGATACGAGCAGTACTTC	CASSQDLADAGYEQYF
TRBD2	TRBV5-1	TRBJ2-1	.	TGCGCCAGCAGCCCCCGGACTAGCGGGAGTCGCAATGAGCAGTTCTTC	CASSPRTSGSRNEQFF
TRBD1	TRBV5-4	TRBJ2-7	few	TGTGCCAGCAGCTTGCAGGGGGCCTACGAGCAGTACTTC	CASSLQGAYEQYF
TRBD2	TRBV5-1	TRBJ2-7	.	TGCGCCAGCAGCTTACTAGCGGGTGATACCTACGAGCAGTACTTC	CASSLLAGDTYEQYF
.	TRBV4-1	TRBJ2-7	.	TGCGCCAGCAGCCAAGTTGGCGGAGCCTACGAGCAGTACTTC	CASSQVGGAYEQYF
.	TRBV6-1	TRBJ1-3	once	TGTGCCAGCAGTGAAGCGCTCGGACAAGTCTCTGGAAACACCATATATTTT	CASSEALGQVSGNTIYF
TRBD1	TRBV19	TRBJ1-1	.	TGTGCCAGTAGCGACAGGGGGCTTACTGAAGCTTTCTTT	CASSDRGLTEAFF
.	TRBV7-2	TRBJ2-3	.	TGTGCCAGCAGCGATCAGGTAGGCGATACGCAGTATTTT	CASSDQVGDTQYF
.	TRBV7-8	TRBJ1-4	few	TGTGCCAGCAGCCCCCGGGAGGGGGAAGAAAAACTGTTTTTT	CASSPREGEEKLFF
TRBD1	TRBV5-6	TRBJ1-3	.	TGTGCCAGCAGCTTGCGACGGCAGGGACAGCTCTCTGGAAACACCATATATTTT	CASSLRRQGQLSGNTIYF
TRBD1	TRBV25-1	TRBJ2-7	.	TGTGCCAGCAGTGATACGTTCGGACAGGGGTTCACGGCCGAGCAGTACTTC	CASSDTFGQGFTAEQYF
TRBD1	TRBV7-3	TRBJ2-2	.	TGTGCCAGCAGCTTAGGACAGGGTAGGACCGGGGAGCTGTTTTTT	CASSLGQGRTGELFF
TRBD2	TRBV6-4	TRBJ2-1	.	TGTGCCAGCAGCGGAGTGAGCGGGAGTGGTAATGAGCAGTTCTTC	CASSGVSGSGNEQFF
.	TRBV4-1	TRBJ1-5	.	TGCGCCAGCAGCCAAGTATCGGTAACTCAGCCCCAGCATTTT	CASSQVSVTQPQHF
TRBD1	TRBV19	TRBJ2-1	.	TGTGCCAGTAGTATAAGACAGGGGCGAGGGTACAATGAGCAGTTCTTC	CASSIRQGRGYNEQFF
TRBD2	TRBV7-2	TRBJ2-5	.	TGTGCCAGCAGCCCGAGGACTAGCGGCGCCCAAGAGACCCAGTACTTC	CASSPRTSGAQETQYF
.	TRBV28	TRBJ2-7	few	TGTGCCAGCAAGATAGCGGCTACCTACGAGCAGTACTTC	CASKIAATYEQYF
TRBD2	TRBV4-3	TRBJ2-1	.	TGCGCCAGCAGCCAAGCGGGGGGGTACAATGAGCAGTTCTTC	CASSQAGGYNEQFF
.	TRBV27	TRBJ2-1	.	TGTGCCAGCCTCTTCTCTAGCGAATACTACAATGAGCAGTTCTTC	CASLFSSEYYNEQFF
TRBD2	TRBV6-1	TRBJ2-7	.	TGTGCCAGCAGGGGAGGGTTCGCCTACGAGCAGTACTTC	CASRGGFAYEQYF
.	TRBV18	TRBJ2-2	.	TGTGCCAGCTCACCAACGGGGACACCGAACACCGGGGAGCTGTTTTTT	CASSPTGTPNTGELFF
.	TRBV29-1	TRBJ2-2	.	TGCAGCGTTGGAGTACCGAACACCGGGGAGCTGTTTTTT	CSVGVPNTGELFF
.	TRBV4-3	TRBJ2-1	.	TGCGCCAGCAGCCAAGTGGGGGCTACTGAGCAGTTCTTC	CASSQVGATEQFF
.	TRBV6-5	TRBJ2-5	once	TGTGCCAGCAGTTACGATTCCCTCAGCGGGGAGACCCAGTACTTC	CASSYDSLSGETQYF
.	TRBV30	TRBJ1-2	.	TGTGCCTGGAGTGTACTCCCTGATGGCTACACCTTC	CAWSVLPDGYTF
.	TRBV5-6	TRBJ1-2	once	TGTGCCAGCAGCTTGTCATCAGGGGATGGCTACACCTTC	CASSLSSGDGYTF
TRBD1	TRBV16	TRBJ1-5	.	TGTGCCAGCAGCCAATCTACAGGGGGCAATCAGCCCCAGCATTTT	CASSQSTGGNQPQHF